These T cell receptor beta chains were read from a single sample in a study of graft-versus-host responses after intestinal transplantation. Generated by immunoSEQ multiplex PCR, the TCRdb table keeps only in-frame clones and is missing some. The sample holds just over 20,000 clones, nearly 90% seen once. Sequences were derived from PBMCs, sampled roughly ten weeks after intestinal transplantation. The receptors derive from a human patient who received an intestinal transplant, so some T cells may come from the graft donor. Both conserved end residues are part of each CDR3. Each record gives: D gene, V gene, J gene, clone size, CDR3 protein, CDR3 DNA. The D gene is left open where the match is weak. For some rows the clone size is stated as once, few or many, or as a class when expanded; others skip it.

.	TRBV9	TRBJ1-1	.	CASSAGVYTEAFF	TGTGCCAGCAGCGCAGGGGTATACACTGAAGCTTTCTTT
.	TRBV10-3	TRBJ2-7	few	CAVQWGHSYEQYF	TGTGCCGTTCAATGGGGCCATTCCTACGAGCAGTACTTC
TRBD2	TRBV7-9	TRBJ2-3	.	CASSLARLAGGQGDTQYF	TGTGCCAGCAGCTTAGCGCGGCTAGCGGGGGGGCAAGGAGATACGCAGTATTTT
.	TRBV7-2	TRBJ2-2	.	CASSWEVPGELFF	TGTGCCAGCAGCTGGGAGGTTCCCGGGGAGCTGTTTTTT
TRBD1	TRBV10-3	TRBJ1-2	.	CAISGTGVNYGYTF	TGTGCCATCAGCGGGACAGGCGTTAACTATGGCTACACCTTC
.	TRBV7-9	TRBJ2-7	.	CASSLSATYEQYF	TGTGCCAGCAGCTTAAGCGCTACCTACGAGCAGTACTTC
.	TRBV4-3	TRBJ1-2	.	CASSQDVTGRGYTF	TGCGCCAGCAGCCAAGATGTTACGGGTAGGGGCTACACCTTC
.	TRBV4-3	TRBJ2-5	.	CASSLRTEYQETQYF	TGCGCCAGCAGCCTCAGGACAGAGTACCAAGAGACCCAGTACTTC
TRBD1	TRBV27	TRBJ1-2	.	CASSPQGFGGYTF	TGTGCCAGCAGTCCACAGGGGTTTGGGGGCTACACCTTC
TRBD2	TRBV19	TRBJ2-1	.	CASSPGLAVGGQFF	TGTGCCAGTAGCCCGGGACTAGCGGTGGGCGGGCAGTTCTTC
.	TRBV15	TRBJ1-2	.	CATSMGFLAGYTF	TGTGCCACCAGCATGGGGTTTCTCGCTGGCTACACCTTC
TRBD1	TRBV4-3	TRBJ1-2	.	CASSQEGQGNYGYTF	TGCGCCAGCAGCCAAGAGGGACAGGGGAACTATGGCTACACCTTC
.	TRBV14	TRBJ2-3	few	CASSQRITDTQYF	TGTGCCAGCAGCCAACGAATCACAGATACGCAGTATTTT
TRBD1	TRBV7-9	TRBJ1-3	few	CASSNRGLTGNTIYF	TGTGCCAGCAGCAACAGGGGGCTTACTGGAAACACCATATATTTT
.	TRBV30	TRBJ1-5	once	CAWSVGRSNQPQHF	TGTGCCTGGAGTGTAGGCCGTAGCAATCAGCCCCAGCATTTT
TRBD1	TRBV4-3	TRBJ1-1	few	CASSPGTATNTEAFF	TGCGCCAGCAGCCCGGGGACAGCGACTAACACTGAAGCTTTCTTT
.	TRBV5-6	TRBJ1-5	.	CASSLADGEKQPQHF	TGTGCCAGCAGCTTGGCGGACGGAGAAAAACAGCCCCAGCATTTT
.	TRBV10-2	TRBJ2-7	.	CASSEYYEQYF	TGCGCCAGCAGTGAGTACTACGAGCAGTACTTC
.	TRBV9	TRBJ1-6	.	CASSVTDTSYNSPLHF	TGTGCCAGCAGCGTGACAGATACCTCCTATAATTCACCCCTCCACTTT
TRBD1	TRBV5-4	TRBJ2-3	few	CASSLGTGGADTQYF	TGTGCCAGCAGCCTAGGGACAGGGGGAGCAGATACGCAGTATTTT
.	TRBV29-1	TRBJ2-3	.	CSAERTGLTDTQYF	TGCAGCGCCGAGCGTACAGGCCTCACAGATACGCAGTATTTT